This TCR beta chain appears in the sequencing data of a study of blood T cells in healthy people across ages. Together with a sample-barcoded 5' primer, a J-beta primer mix was included in a second PCR lasting roughly 6 to 12 cycles. MiXCR, applied by TCRdb to the 5' RACE reads, yields one record per CDR3 protein. The sample lists about 970,000 distinct CDR3 sequences, approximately 50% occurring once. Looked up from germline, CDR1 is LGHNA and CDR2 is YSLEER. This CDR3 has 16 residues. Losses at the gene ends were 1 base for V and 4 bases for J; bases not matched to a gene: 8. This clonotype was recorded a few times.

Material for sequencing was blood. This TCR derives from a woman aged 60 to 75 in good health. The rearrangement links TRBV4-3 to TRBJ2-5; 8 bases align to TRBD1. The CDR3 bases are TGCGCCAGCAGCCAAGTTCAGGGGGCTGGGGGAGAGACCCAGTACTTC. Translating it yields CASSQVQGAGGETQYF.